A selection of T cell receptor beta chains follows, all from one sample in a study of tumor and adjacent non-tumor tissue in lung cancer. TCRdb independently ran MiXCR on the multiplex PCR reads; one entry per CDR3 protein. The data hold 71,000 or so distinct CDR3 sequences, with 80% to 85% observed a single time. The sequenced sample consisted of lung tumor tissue. All receptors come from a woman aged 45-65 years with non-small cell lung cancer. Each CDR3 is given with its conserved first and last residue. The D gene is left open where the match is weak. Clone size is shown for a subset of rows, as once, few, many or a class of expanded clone.

D gene	clone size	V gene	J gene	CDR3 protein	CDR3 DNA
.	few	TRBV19	TRBJ1-5	CASSISVRSNQPQHF	TGTGCCAGTAGTATATCAGTACGTAGCAATCAGCCCCAGCATTTT
.	many	TRBV28	TRBJ2-7	CASSSPTGTYEQYF	TGTGCCAGCAGTTCCCCGACGGGAACCTACGAGCAGTACTTC
.	.	TRBV29-1	TRBJ1-3	CSFYTDSGNTIYF	TGCAGCTTCTATACTGACTCTGGAAACACCATATATTTT
TRBD1	.	TRBV28	TRBJ1-2	CAIGTTGGHNYGYTF	TGTGCCATCGGTACGACAGGGGGCCATAACTATGGCTACACCTTC
.	many	TRBV5-1	TRBJ2-3	CASSLDWGASTDTQYF	TGCGCCAGCAGCTTGGATTGGGGGGCTAGCACAGATACGCAGTATTTT
TRBD1	medium-sized	TRBV6-2/TRBV6-3	TRBJ1-5	CASSPGTGINQPQHF	TGTGCCAGCAGTCCCGGGACAGGGATCAATCAGCCCCAGCATTTT
TRBD1	.	TRBV29-1	TRBJ2-7	CSASTGGEPYEHYF	TGCAGCGCGTCGACAGGGGGCGAACCCTACGAACATTACTTC
TRBD2	.	TRBV20-1	TRBJ2-7	CSAISSGRANEQYF	TGCAGTGCTATTTCCAGCGGGAGAGCCAACGAGCAATACTTC
.	.	TRBV7-9	TRBJ2-5	CASSLGGATGETQYF	TGTGCCAGCAGCTTGGGCGGGGCCACGGGGGAGACCCAGTACTTC
.	.	TRBV6-2/TRBV6-3	TRBJ2-2	CASIYPARTGELFF	TGTGCCAGTATCTACCCCGCCCGGACCGGGGAGCTGTTTTTT
.	.	TRBV4-2	TRBJ2-2	CTSSQDDTGELFF	TGTACCAGCAGCCAAGATGACACCGGGGAGCTGTTTTTT
.	.	TRBV12-3/TRBV12-4	TRBJ2-3	CASSAWASTDTQYF	TGTGCCAGCAGTGCATGGGCGAGCACAGATACGCAGTATTTT
.	.	TRBV20-1	TRBJ2-7	CSARDRWGSRYEHYF	TGCAGTGCTAGAGATCGATGGGGGAGTAGGTACGAGCACTACTTC
.	few	TRBV6-1	TRBJ1-6	CVNSEQRANSSPLHF	TGTGTCAACAGTGAACAGAGGGCGAATAGTTCACCTCTCCACTTT
.	medium-sized	TRBV6-1	TRBJ2-7	CASSEGPGAGEQYF	TGTGCCAGCAGTGAAGGGCCAGGGGCCGGAGAGCAGTACTTC
.	medium-sized	TRBV11-2	TRBJ2-7	CASSFDRGFYEQYF	TGTGCCAGCAGCTTCGACAGAGGATTCTACGAGCAGTACTTC
TRBD1	.	TRBV20-1	TRBJ1-3	CSVRTGQNIIYF	TGCAGTGTTCGGACAGGGCAGAACATCATATATTTT
.	once	TRBV5-6	TRBJ1-1	CGSSLVSDEAFF	TGTGGCAGCAGCTTGGTGAGCGATGAAGCTTTCTTT
.	.	TRBV6-5	TRBJ2-2	CASSYGGIGELFF	TGTGCCAGCAGTTATGGGGGCATCGGGGAGCTGTTTTTT
.	once	TRBV20-1	TRBJ2-7	CCADDRSVSYEQYF	TGCTGTGCAGATGACAGGTCCGTCTCCTACGAGCAGTACTTC
.	.	TRBV4-1	TRBJ2-1	CASKPGTHIEQFF	TGCGCCAGCAAACCCGGGACACACATAGAGCAGTTCTTC
.	many	TRBV6-6	TRBJ1-5	CATRPTSDQPQHF	TGTGCCACCCGTCCTACTAGCGATCAGCCCCAGCATTTT
TRBD1	.	TRBV4-1	TRBJ1-4	CASSRHRGLEETLFF	TGCGCCAGCAGCCGCCACAGGGGGCTTGAGGAAACACTGTTTTTT
.	.	TRBV29-1	TRBJ2-3	CSVGTITDTQYF	TGCAGCGTTGGAACTATCACAGATACGCAGTATTTT
.	.	TRBV20-1	TRBJ2-7	CSARDQSYGYEHYF	TGCAGTGCTAGAGATCAGAGCTACGGGTACGAGCACTATTTC
TRBD2	.	TRBV11-2	TRBJ2-7	CASSPGEAGTFSCEQYF	TGTGCCAGCAGCCCGGGAGAAGCGGGGACCTTCTCCTGCGAGCAGTACTTC
.	.	TRBV11-2	TRBJ1-2	CASSLDMGDGCTF	TGTGCCAGTAGCTTGGATATGGGGGATGGCTGCACCTTC
.	.	TRBV5-5	TRBJ2-7	CASSLTGKIYEQYF	TGTGCCAGCAGCTTAACAGGGAAAATCTACGAGCAGTATTTC
.	.	TRBV4-2	TRBJ2-7	CTSSQLTGYEQYF	TGTACTAGCAGCCAACTGACGGGCTACGAGCAGTACTTC
.	many	TRBV28	TRBJ2-1	CASSLDRNNEQFF	TGTGCCAGCAGTCTGGACAGAAACAATGAGCAGTTCTTC
TRBD2	.	TRBV20-1	TRBJ2-3	CSARGRSSGVSTDMQYF	TGCAGTGCTAGAGGCCGGTCTAGCGGGGTTAGTACAGATATGCAGTATTTT
.	.	TRBV4-2	TRBJ2-3	CASSQVGGAMGTDTQYF	TGTGCCAGCAGCCAAGTGGGGGGAGCCATGGGTACAGACACGCAGTATTTT
TRBD2	.	TRBV4-1	TRBJ2-5	CVSSQGGKGGERETQYF	TGCGTAAGCAGCCAAGGTGGCAAGGGAGGGGAAAGAGAGACCCAGTACTTC
TRBD1	.	TRBV11-2	TRBJ1-4	CASSPRQGADKKLFF	TGTGCAAGCAGCCCGCGACAGGGGGCGGATAAAAAACTGTTTTTT
.	once	TRBV11-2	TRBJ2-5	CASSLLDVGETQYF	TGTGCCAGCAGCTTATTGGACGTGGGAGAGACCCAATACTTC
.	.	TRBV28	TRBJ2-7	CAGSSQGLYEQHF	TGTGCCGGCAGCTCTCAAGGGCTGTACGAGCAGCACTTC
.	.	TRBV20-1	TRBJ2-3	CSARHTSCIADSQYF	TGCAGTGCTCGCCACACTAGCTGCATTGCAGATTCGCAGTATTTT
.	.	TRBV5-4	TRBJ1-1	CASSLAGNTEVFF	TGTGCCAGCAGCTTGGCTGGGAACACTGAAGTTTTCTTT
.	.	TRBV10-3	TRBJ1-2	CATPDAGTDYTF	TGTGCCACCCCCGACGCGGGGACTGACTACACCTTC
TRBD1	.	TRBV12-3/TRBV12-4	TRBJ2-3	CVSSIGQGTDTQYF	TGTGTCAGCAGCATAGGACAGGGGACAGATACGCAGTATTTT
.	.	TRBV11-2	TRBJ2-1	CASSCISRGDNEQFF	TGTGCCAGCAGCTGTATATCGAGAGGAGACAATGAGCAGTTCTTC
.	.	TRBV7-8	TRBJ2-3	CASSLVGSTDIQYF	TGTGCCAGCAGCTTAGTGGGGAGTACAGATATCCAGTATTTT
TRBD2	.	TRBV29-1	TRBJ2-1	CRVNLPGGRSYNEQFF	TGCCGCGTTAACCTTCCAGGCGGGAGAAGCTATAATGAGCAGTTCTTC
.	.	TRBV29-1	TRBJ2-5	CSVASGTKIQYF	TGCAGCGTTGCTTCAGGGACGAAGATTCAGTACTTC
.	.	TRBV4-1	TRBJ2-1	CVSSPYAGNEQFF	TGCGTCAGTAGCCCGTACGCGGGGAATGAGCAGTTCTTC
TRBD2	once	TRBV6-5	TRBJ2-2	CASSSLSGSAEGELFF	TGTGCCAGCAGCAGCCTGAGCGGGAGCGCCGAAGGGGAGCTGTTTTTT
.	few	TRBV20-1	TRBJ2-1	CSATLTYNEQLF	TGCAGTGCCACGCTTACCTACAATGAGCAGCTATTC
TRBD2	.	TRBV12-3/TRBV12-4	TRBJ2-1	CAIEKGLAVGEQFF	TGTGCCATCGAGAAGGGACTAGCGGTCGGTGAACAGTTCTTC
.	.	TRBV4-3	TRBJ1-3	CVSSPSSNSGNTTYF	TGCGTCAGCAGCCCAAGCTCTAACTCTGGAAACACCACATATTTT
TRBD2	.	TRBV11-2	TRBJ2-7	CASGPRASGSYEQYF	TGTGCCAGCGGGCCTCGGGCTAGCGGTTCCTACGAGCAGTACTTC
.	once	TRBV6-5	TRBJ2-2	CTSSYGVDHTGELFF	TGTACCAGCAGTTACGGAGTGGACCACACCGGGGAGCTGTTTTTT
TRBD1	.	TRBV12-3/TRBV12-4	TRBJ1-6	CDSSLTGRNSPLHF	TGTGACAGCAGTTTGACAGGGCGAAATTCACCACTCCACTTT
.	.	TRBV4-1	TRBJ2-3	CASTQGLSRTDTQYF	TGCGCCAGCACTCAAGGGCTCTCTAGGACAGATACGCAGTATTTT
.	.	TRBV20-1	TRBJ2-7	CSAKSTERPPYEQYF	TGCAGTGCTAAATCAACCGAGCGACCCCCATACGAGCAGTACTTC
TRBD2	once	TRBV10-3	TRBJ2-3	CAINETSGSQADTHYF	TGTGCCATCAATGAGACTAGCGGGAGTCAGGCAGATACGCATTATTTT
.	.	TRBV11-2	TRBJ2-2	CASSNNWDTGEPYF	TGTGCCAGCAGCAACAACTGGGACACCGGGGAGCCGTATTTT
.	.	TRBV20-1	TRBJ1-1	CSSRGKTEAFF	TGCAGTTCGAGGGGTAAGACTGAAGCTTTCTTT
.	.	TRBV6-1	TRBJ1-4	CASSDMRNEKVFF	TGTGCCAGCAGTGACATGAGGAATGAAAAAGTGTTTTTT